The 18 T cell receptor beta chains below were found in one sample sequenced in a study. TCRdb itself ran the RT-PCR reads through MiXCR, one entry per CDR3 protein. The repertoire has almost 700,000 distinct CDR3 sequences, 12% to 15% of them found once; the top ten carry 3.6%. The sample comprised memory CD4+ T cells from blood. The source of these receptors is a female donor in good health, serving as a healthy control.

This clonotype was counted ten times or more. The chain joins TRBV5-1 to TRBJ2-7; D uncertain. The CDR3 totals 11 residues. Trimming stripped 7 bases from V and 6 bases from J, with 11 bases between. The germline gives CDR1 SGHRS, CDR2 YFSETQ. CDR3 amino acids: CASRWAGEQYF. Here the CDR3 DNA reads TGCGCCAGCCGATGGGCCGGCGAGCAGTACTTC.

This clonotype was seen only a few times. DNA of the CDR3: TGTGCCAGCAGTCGGCAGGGGGCGCAAAATACGCAGTATTTT. It yields the protein CASSRQGAQNTQYF. The chain has TRBV7-9 and TRBJ2-3; 8 nucleotides agree with TRBD1. The CDR3 has 14 residues. Germline lookup yields CDR1 SEHNR and CDR2 FQNEAQ (reference sequence). V dropped 6 bases and J dropped 7; count of bases not matched to a gene: 9.

This clonotype was detected many times. The rearrangement links TRBV12-3 or TRBV12-4 to TRBJ2-5; the D gene is possibly TRBD2 (5 bases). CDR3 length: 14 residues. Trimming stripped 6 bases from V and 0 bases from J, with 11 bases between. CDR3 residues: CASRRGLNQETQYF. The CDR3 coding sequence is TGTGCCAGCAGAAGAGGGTTGAACCAAGAGACCCAGTACTTC.

This clonotype has a handful of counts. The chain is built from TRBV18 and TRBJ2-1; TRBD1 agrees at 8 bases. This CDR3 region has 16 residues. Germline CDR1 is KGHSH and CDR2 is LQKENI. With V trimmed by 3 bases and J by 6 bases, 10 bases remained unmatched. The CDR3 coding sequence is TGTGCCAGCTCACCTACTCGACAGGGGCCAGGCAATGAGCAGTTCTTC. This codes for CASSPTRQGPGNEQFF.

This clonotype was found many times. This chain joins TRBV4-1 and TRBJ2-2; TRBD2 agrees at 7 bases. The CDR3 loop spans 15 amino acids. Trimming cost V 1 base and J 4 bases; bases outside gene matches: 3. Germline CDR1 is MGHRA and CDR2 is YSYEKL. The CDR3 loop is CASSQVLAVTGELFF. CDR3 sequence (DNA): TGCGCCAGCAGCCAAGTCCTAGCGGTCACCGGGGAGCTGTTTTTT.

This clonotype was counted between two and nine times. The V gene is TRBV5-1, the J gene TRBJ1-2; D possibly corresponds to TRBD1 (6 bases). This CDR3 region has 14 residues. Germline values: CDR1 SGHRS, CDR2 YFSETQ. Trimming pared 0 bases from V and 8 bases from J, leaving 14 bases between. The CDR3, as DNA: TGCGCCAGCAGCTTGGCCGGGGGGCCAGAGGGCTACACCTTC. Amino acid sequence: CASSLAGGPEGYTF.

The rearrangement uses TRBV7-2 and TRBJ2-3; D is unclear. V was cut by 3 bases and J by 2 bases, with 9 bases left in between. Germline loops: CDR1 SGHTA, CDR2 FQGNSA. The CDR3 covers 14 residues. The CDR3 here is CASSFSTYTDTQYF. CDR3 sequence (DNA): TGTGCCAGCAGCTTCTCAACTTACACAGATACGCAGTATTTT. The variable domain in full, with the rest retrieved from reference TRBV7-2 and TRBJ2-3, is GAGVSQSPSNKVTEKGKDVELRCDPISGHTALYWYRQSLGQGLEFLIYFQGNSAPDKSGLPSDRFSAERTGGSVSTLTIQRTQQEDSAVYLCASSFSTYTDTQYFGPGTRLTVL.

The genes are TRBV6-1 and TRBJ1-1, with unresolved D. Germline V gene data show CDR1 as MNHNS and CDR2 as SASEGT. V was trimmed by 2 bases and J by 0 bases, leaving 7 bases between them. The CDR3 extends over 14 amino acids. DNA for the CDR3: TGTGCCAGCAGTGAAACGACACTGAACACTGAAGCTTTCTTT. Protein sequence: CASSETTLNTEAFF.

This clonotype showed up just a few times. The rearrangement joins TRBV20-1 to TRBJ2-5; D not resolved. This CDR3 comprises 12 residues. The germline V gene encodes CDR1 DFQATT and CDR2 SNEGSKA (reference sequence). V lost 7 bases, J lost 2 bases, and 11 bases lay in between. The CDR3 protein is CSGATSQETQYF. As DNA, the CDR3 is TGCAGTGGGGCGACATCTCAAGAGACCCAGTACTTC.

This chain uses TRBV9 with TRBJ2-1, with D maybe TRBD1 (5 bases). Trimming stripped 1 base from V and 9 bases from J, with 5 bases between. The CDR3 extends over 11 amino acids. Germline V gene sequence: CDR1 SGDLS, CDR2 YYNGEE. Here the CDR3 DNA reads TGTGCCAGCAGCGTAAGGGGTGAGCAGTTCTTC. This encodes CASSVRGEQFF.

This clonotype came up a few times. The chain recombines TRBV11-2 with TRBJ2-3; 13 bases line up with TRBD2. From germline, CDR1 is SGHAT and CDR2 FQNNGV. The CDR3 extends over 15 amino acids. The ends lost 4 bases at V and 4 bases at J; junction bases unmatched: 2. The chain's CDR3 is CASSWTSGGSDTQYF. CDR3 in DNA: TGTGCCAGCAGCTGGACTAGCGGGGGTTCAGATACGCAGTATTTT.

With respect to this clonotype: A much larger clone is a single base away; this may be a read error. The chain employs TRBV7-2 and TRBJ1-5; TRBD1 agrees at 7 bases. In germline, CDR1 is SGHTA, CDR2 FQGNSA. The CDR3 extends over 15 amino acids. The CDR3 spells CASSTEEGAGQPQNF. The CDR3 bases are TGTGCCAGCAGCACAGAGGAGGGGGCAGGGCAGCCCCAGAATTTT.

There are a few counts of this clonotype. V and J are TRBV5-1 and TRBJ1-6; TRBD1 matches at 8 bases. The trim removed 4 bases at V and 8 bases at J, leaving 5 bases unmatched. From germline, CDR1 is SGHRS and CDR2 YFSETQ. CDR3 size: 14 residues. DNA for the CDR3: TGCGCCAGCAGCCCAGGGGGCGTGGATTCACCCCTCCACTTT. This gives the protein CASSPGGVDSPLHF.

This clonotype came up many times. For the CDR3, the DNA is TGCAGTGCTAGAGGAGGTGGACAGGGGGCAAACACCATATATTTT. Translating gives CSARGGGQGANTIYF. The rearrangement uses TRBV20-1 and TRBJ1-3; 11 positions agree with TRBD1. With V trimmed by 1 base and J by 6 bases, 5 bases remained unmatched. This CDR3 is built from 15 residues. Germline CDR1 DFQATT, CDR2 SNEGSKA (reference sequence).

The CDR3 is CAISDLSGSSGELFF. The CDR3 DNA sequence: TGTGCCATCAGTGACCTCAGCGGGAGTAGTGGGGAGCTGTTTTTT. The gene calls are TRBV10-3 and TRBJ2-2; 8 nucleotides agree with TRBD2. CDR3 size: 15 residues. Germline CDR1 reads ENHRY; CDR2 reads SYGVKD. V gave up 3 bases and J gave up 8 bases; unmatched junction bases: 8.

The CDR3 reads CSATPSGEKVMNTEAFF. The CDR3 coding sequence is TGCAGTGCTACACCCAGTGGAGAAAAGGTAATGAACACTGAAGCTTTCTTT. The V and J genes are TRBV20-1 and TRBJ1-1; no clear D gene. This CDR3 region has 17 residues. CDR1 is DFQATT, CDR2 SNEGSKA, per germline (reference sequence). Trimming removed 4 bases from V and 0 bases from J, with 21 bases in between.

This clonotype was counted between two and nine times. The genes are TRBV7-3 and TRBJ2-6; no reliable D call. The CDR3 is 15 amino acids. Germline V gene sequence: CDR1 SGHTA, CDR2 FQGTGA. Trimming took off 3 bases at V and 0 bases at J, with 6 bases between the two ends. As DNA, the CDR3 is TGTGCCAGCAGCTTGGATATCTCTGGGGCCAACGTCCTGACTTTC. The encoded protein is CASSLDISGANVLTF.

This clonotype was recorded at least ten times. The CDR3 region is CASSLLDAYNEQFF. DNA for the CDR3: TGTGCCAGCAGCTTACTGGATGCCTACAATGAGCAGTTCTTC. V usage is TRBV7-2 and J usage is TRBJ2-1; D not resolved. CDR3 length: 14 residues. The ends were cut back, 2 bases at V and 2 bases at J, with 7 bases in the middle. Germline CDR1 is SGHTA and CDR2 is FQGNSA.